Below are 29 T cell receptor beta chains sequenced from a single sample in a study of cytomegalovirus exposure and HLA in healthy donors (dated by TCRdb to the late 2010s). Receptors were amplified or captured by the immunoSEQ multiplex PCR assay. A mixture of 60 forward primers for TCR Vbeta segments and 13 reverse primers for TCR Jbeta segments was used in the multiplex PCR. The immuneACCESS repertoire file appears here via TCRdb, limited to in-frame rearrangements. These files lack a portion of the clones; in checked studies, under half of the deficit traces to unresolved V genes, and the cause of the others is not known. The sample contains around 79,000 clones, 60% to 75% of them found a single time. Jointly, the top ten make up about 16% of the sample. The sample consisted of PBMCs. The source of these receptors is a woman between 35 and 50 years old in good health and CMV-seropositive.

The chain combines TRBV11-2 with TRBJ1-3; 7 nucleotides match TRBD1. V was pared by 4 bases and J by 3 bases, with 9 bases of the junction left unmatched. CDR3 length: 16 residues. From germline, CDR1 is SGHAT and CDR2 FQNNGV. The CDR3 sequence is CASSSDRVERGNTIYF. CDR3 DNA: TGTGCCAGCAGCTCAGACAGGGTTGAGCGTGGAAACACCATATATTTT.

The chain carries TRBV5-6 and TRBJ2-1, with TRBD2 identical over 8 bases. Trimming took 4 bases from V and 7 from J; bases not matched to a gene: 13. The CDR3 is made up of 16 amino acids. Germline CDR1 reads SGHDT; CDR2 reads YYEEEE. CDR3: CASSPLGTRVGNEQFF. The DNA for the CDR3 is TGTGCCAGCAGCCCATTGGGGACTAGGGTGGGGAATGAGCAGTTCTTC. Using reference TRBV5-6 and TRBJ2-1 for the parts outside the CDR3, the full variable domain is DAGVTQSPTHLIKTRGQQVTLRCSPKSGHDTVSWYQQALGQGPQFIFQYYEEEERQRGNFPDRFSGHQFPNYSSELNVNALLLGDSALYLCASSPLGTRVGNEQFFGPGTRLTVL.

The gene calls are TRBV6-1 and TRBJ1-3, with D uncertain. CDR3 size: 14 residues. From germline, CDR1 is MNHNS and CDR2 SASEGT. Trimming stripped 8 bases from V and 0 bases from J, with 11 bases between. The CDR3 DNA reads as TGTGCCAGCTGGAGAGACCTCTCTGGAAACACCATATATTTT. It encodes CASWRDLSGNTIYF.

The chain combines TRBV4-1 with TRBJ1-5; TRBD1 is a possible D gene (5 bases). CDR3 size: 14 residues. CDR1 MGHRA and CDR2 YSYEKL come from the germline V gene. V shed 0 bases and J shed 5 bases, with 8 bases lying between them. CDR3 loop: CASSQETGDQPQHF. CDR3 coding DNA: TGCGCCAGCAGCCAAGAAACGGGGGATCAGCCCCAGCATTTT.

V usage is TRBV28 and J usage is TRBJ2-7; 13 bases line up with TRBD2. Germline V gene sequence: CDR1 MDHEN, CDR2 SYDVKM. The CDR3 is made up of 15 amino acids. V lost 5 bases to trimming and J lost 5 bases; unmatched junction nucleotides: 6. The CDR3 sequence: CASSPRTSGSDEQYF. The CDR3 nucleotides read TGTGCCAGCAGTCCTCGGACTAGCGGGAGCGACGAGCAGTACTTC.

As to this clone: This CDR3 is also generated by other DNA sequences in the sample. The J gene is TRBJ2-7, the V gene TRBV19; 7 bases map to TRBD1. The germline CDR1 and CDR2 sequences are LNHDA and SQIVND (reference sequence). The CDR3 totals 14 residues. V was pared by 1 base and J by 2 bases, with 2 bases of the junction left unmatched. The CDR3: CASSIGQGAYEQYF. The CDR3 DNA reads as TGTGCCAGTAGTATAGGACAGGGCGCCTACGAGCAGTACTTC.

This chain joins TRBV2 and TRBJ2-2; the D gene is possibly TRBD2 (6 bases). This CDR3 is 14 amino acids long. Trimming removed 6 bases from V and 7 bases from J, with 15 bases in between. The germline gives CDR1 SNHLY, CDR2 FYNNEI. The DNA for the CDR3 is TGTGCCAGCAGCCTGGCGGGGAACGTCGGGGAGCTGTTTTTT. Translation gives CASSLAGNVGELFF.

The genes are TRBV19 and TRBJ1-2; TRBD1 agrees at 9 bases. This CDR3 region has 16 residues. The V segment lost 10 bases and the J segment 8 bases; nucleotides outside the gene matches: 20. In germline, CDR1 is LNHDA, CDR2 SQIVND (reference sequence). In nucleotides, the CDR3 is TGTGCCACAACCTCAAGACAGGGGGTCGTCCTAGGAGGCTACACCTTC. Its translation is CATTSRQGVVLGGYTF.

A few counts support this clone. The chain combines TRBV5-1 with TRBJ2-3; the match to TRBD2 covers 10 bases. The length of the CDR3 is 16 residues. The V segment lost 4 bases and the J segment 1 base; nucleotides outside the gene matches: 6. The V gene's germline CDR1 is SGHRS and CDR2 YFSETQ. The CDR3 DNA reads as TGCGCCAGCAGCCCCACAGGACTAGCGGGCACAGATACGCAGTATTTT. Its protein is CASSPTGLAGTDTQYF.

There are a few counts of this clone. This chain connects TRBV29-1 to TRBJ2-2; D is undetermined. Germline lookup yields CDR1 SQVTM and CDR2 ANQGSEA. Trimming shortened V by 4 bases and J by 0 bases, and 9 bases separated the two germline ends. The CDR3 spans 14 residues. This chain's CDR3 is CSVGRLANTGELFF. CDR3 DNA sequence: TGCAGCGTTGGGCGGCTCGCGAACACCGGGGAGCTGTTTTTT.

The chain combines TRBV7-2 with TRBJ1-1; D possibly corresponds to TRBD1 (6 bases). The length of the CDR3 is 16 residues. The germline V gene has CDR1 SGHTA and CDR2 FQGNSA. Deletions cut 5 bases from V and 5 bases from J, with 21 bases between. Here the CDR3 reads CASSQGGGALGTEAFF. The CDR3 bases are TGTGCCAGCAGCCAAGGCGGGGGGGCACTAGGGACTGAAGCTTTCTTT.

V and J are TRBV7-2 and TRBJ2-1, with TRBD1 matching over 7 bases. This CDR3 is 15 amino acids long. V dropped 5 bases and J dropped 3; count of bases not matched to a gene: 7. The germline CDR1 and CDR2 sequences are SGHTA and FQGNSA. CDR3 loop: CASSRSTGDYNEQFF. The CDR3 DNA reads TGTGCCAGCAGCAGAAGTACAGGGGACTACAATGAGCAGTTCTTC.

This clone was seen a single time. The V gene is TRBV28, the J gene TRBJ1-3; unclear D gene. The CDR3 contains 13 residues. CDR1 MDHEN and CDR2 SYDVKM come from the germline V gene. V lost 7 bases, J lost 0 bases, and 7 bases lay in between. The DNA for the CDR3 is TGTGCCAGCACCGTGAGCTCTGGAAACACCATATATTTT. Protein sequence: CASTVSSGNTIYF.

This clone was counted between two and nine times. The CDR3 protein is CASSLFGTGGNTEAFF. The CDR3 nucleotides are TGTGCCAGCAGCTTGTTCGGGACAGGGGGTAACACTGAAGCTTTCTTT. J is TRBJ1-1 and V is TRBV7-3; TRBD1 matches at 11 bases. CDR1 is SGHTA and CDR2 is FQGTGA in the germline V gene. The junction had 5 bases not matched to a gene; V was cut back by 3 bases and J by 2 bases. The CDR3 contains 16 residues.

CDR3 DNA: TGTGCCAGCAGTTTAGTGAGGCCTGGAAACACCATATATTTT. Translated, it gives CASSLVRPGNTIYF. The rearrangement joins TRBV28 to TRBJ1-3; D call uncertain. This CDR3 has 14 amino acids. The V gene's germline CDR1 is MDHEN and CDR2 SYDVKM. Trimming stripped 2 bases from V and 2 bases from J, with 7 bases between.

The chain recombines TRBV6-1 with TRBJ2-1, with TRBD2 identical over 15 bases. The length of the CDR3 is 15 residues. CDR1 and CDR2 (germline): MNHNS, SASEGT. V lost 5 bases and J lost 10; bases outside the gene matches: 6. The CDR3 here is CASSTGLAGGREQFF. The CDR3 DNA sequence: TGTGCCAGCAGTACCGGACTAGCGGGGGGGCGGGAGCAGTTCTTC.

This chain connects TRBV19 to TRBJ2-7; D unclear. V was shortened by 3 bases and J by 2 bases, with 5 bases between the two germline ends. Per the germline V gene, CDR1 is LNHDA and CDR2 is SQIVND (reference sequence). This CDR3 region has 12 residues. The CDR3 DNA is TGTGCCAGTAGTATGTGGCCCTACGAGCAGTACTTC. It specifies CASSMWPYEQYF.

CDR3 nucleotide sequence: TGTGCCAGCAGCCCCGGGGGGGCCGTAGTCACAGATACGCAGTATTTT. Translating it yields CASSPGGAVVTDTQYF. The chain has TRBV9 and TRBJ2-3, with 8 positions matching TRBD2. Germline CDR1 SGDLS, CDR2 YYNGEE. Trimming removed 4 bases from V and 2 bases from J; junction bases left unmatched: 9. This CDR3 contains 16 residues. The variable domain in full, completed from reference TRBV9 and TRBJ2-3, reads DSGVTQTPKHLITATGQRVTLRCSPRSGDLSVYWYQQSLDQGLQFLIQYYNGEERAKGNILERFSAQQFPDLHSELNLSSLELGDSALYFCASSPGGAVVTDTQYFGPGTRLTVL.

The chain's CDR3 is CASSKTGGGGEAFF. DNA of the CDR3: TGTGCCAGCAGTAAAACAGGGGGCGGGGGTGAAGCTTTCTTT. V gene TRBV6-5 combines with J gene TRBJ1-1; TRBD1 matches at 9 bases. Looked up from germline, CDR1 is MNHEY and CDR2 is SVGAGI. The CDR3 has 14 residues. The V and J ends lost 5 bases and 7 bases, in that order; junction bases with no gene match: 8.

This sequence joins TRBV27 and TRBJ1-1; D is perhaps TRBD1 (5 bases). Germline V gene data show CDR1 as MNHEY and CDR2 as SMNVEV (reference sequence). The CDR3 consists of 14 residues. Trimming cost V 3 bases and J 1 base, with 9 bases left between them. The CDR3 is CASSFRRGNTEAFF. The CDR3 DNA reads TGTGCCAGCAGTTTTAGGAGGGGGAACACTGAAGCTTTCTTT.

The V and J genes are TRBV19 and TRBJ1-1; D unclear. CDR3 size: 13 residues. The V and J ends lost 6 bases and 1 base respectively, with 9 bases between them. Germline CDR1 is LNHDA and CDR2 is SQIVND (reference sequence). Here the CDR3 DNA reads TGTGCCAGTAGATTGCAGGAGAACACTGAAGCTTTCTTT. Translating it yields CASRLQENTEAFF.

The V gene is TRBV4-1, the J gene TRBJ2-7, with D uncertain. CDR1 MGHRA and CDR2 YSYEKL come from the germline V gene. V shed 4 bases and J shed 1 base, with 8 bases lying between them. The CDR3 contains 13 residues. Here the CDR3 reads CASSLDNSYEQYF. CDR3 in DNA: TGCGCCAGCAGCCTTGACAATTCCTACGAGCAGTACTTC.

This clone was observed a few times. V gene TRBV30 combines with J gene TRBJ2-2, with 8 nucleotides matching TRBD1. Germline lookup yields CDR1 GTSNPN and CDR2 SVGIG (reference sequence). J was trimmed by 2 bases and V by 4 bases; bases with no gene match: 3. The CDR3 runs to 14 residues. CDR3 sequence reads: CAWKQGVNTGELFF. CDR3 coding DNA: TGTGCCTGGAAACAGGGGGTCAACACCGGGGAGCTGTTTTTT.

This clone has only a few counts. The rearrangement joins TRBV9 to TRBJ2-3, with TRBD2 identical over 7 bases. Per germline, CDR1 SGDLS and CDR2 YYNGEE. Trimming at V came to 0 bases and at J to 2 bases, leaving 12 bases not matched to a gene. CDR3 length: 18 amino acids. The CDR3 spells CASSVGLTSVRSTDTQYF. The CDR3 DNA reads as TGTGCCAGCAGCGTAGGGTTAACTAGCGTAAGGTCCACAGATACGCAGTATTTT.

J is TRBJ2-7 and V is TRBV10-3, with D possibly being TRBD2 (6 bases). Per germline, CDR1 ENHRY and CDR2 SYGVKD. The V and J ends lost 0 bases and 0 bases respectively, with 12 bases between them. The CDR3 is made up of 16 amino acids. CDR3 sequence (DNA): TGTGCCATCAGTGAGTCGACTAGGACTTTCTCCTACGAGCAGTACTTC. Protein: CAISESTRTFSYEQYF.

The chain joins TRBV11-2 to TRBJ1-1, with a possible D match to TRBD1 (6 bases). V was pared by 4 bases and J by 2 bases, with 11 bases between. The germline gives CDR1 SGHAT, CDR2 FQNNGV. The CDR3 has 14 amino acids. CDR3 in amino acids: CASSSQGHNTEAFF. As DNA, the CDR3 is TGTGCCAGCAGCTCCCAGGGACATAACACTGAAGCTTTCTTT. The entire variable domain, with the rest obtained from reference TRBV11-2 and TRBJ1-1, is as follows: EAGVAQSPRYKIIEKRQSVAFWCNPISGHATLYWYQQILGQGPKLLIQFQNNGVVDDSQLPKDRFSAERLKGVDSTLKIQPAKLEDSAVYLCASSSQGHNTEAFFGQGTRLTVV.

V and J are TRBV6-1 and TRBJ1-1; 8 nucleotides match TRBD1. The CDR3 extends over 15 amino acids. V shed 6 bases, J shed 4 bases, and the junction held 10 bases outside the gene matches. In germline, CDR1 is MNHNS, CDR2 SASEGT. CDR3 DNA: TGTGCCAGCAGGAAGACCGGACAGGGTTTCACTGAAGCTTTCTTT. Amino acid sequence: CASRKTGQGFTEAFF.

The CDR3 loop reads CASSSAGTVTTEAFF. The CDR3 DNA sequence: TGTGCCAGCAGTTCCGCCGGGACAGTAACAACTGAAGCTTTCTTT. The chain uses TRBV28 and TRBJ1-1; 7 bases match TRBD1. The CDR3 is made up of 15 amino acids. J was trimmed by 5 bases and V by 4 bases; bases with no gene match: 10. CDR1 and CDR2 from the germline V gene are MDHEN and SYDVKM. Full variable domain (missing parts from reference TRBV28 and TRBJ1-1): DVKVTQSSRYLVKRTGEKVFLECVQDMDHENMFWYRQDPGLGLRLIYFSYDVKMKEKGDIPEGYSVSREKKERFSLILESASTNQTSMYLCASSSAGTVTTEAFFGQGTRLTVV.

The chain is built from TRBV2 and TRBJ1-2; D remains unclear. The CDR3 has 13 amino acids. Trimming took 5 bases from V and 4 from J, leaving 11 bases between them. Germline CDR1 and CDR2: SNHLY and FYNNEI. Here the CDR3 reads CASSPDMTYGYTF. The CDR3, as DNA: TGTGCCAGCAGTCCCGACATGACCTATGGCTACACCTTC. The complete variable domain, with remaining parts taken from reference TRBV2 and TRBJ1-2, reads EPEVTQTPSHQVTQMGQEVILRCVPISNHLYFYWYRQILGQKVEFLVSFYNNEISEKSEIFDDQFSVERPDGSNFTLKIRSTKLEDSAMYFCASSPDMTYGYTFGSGTRLTVV.